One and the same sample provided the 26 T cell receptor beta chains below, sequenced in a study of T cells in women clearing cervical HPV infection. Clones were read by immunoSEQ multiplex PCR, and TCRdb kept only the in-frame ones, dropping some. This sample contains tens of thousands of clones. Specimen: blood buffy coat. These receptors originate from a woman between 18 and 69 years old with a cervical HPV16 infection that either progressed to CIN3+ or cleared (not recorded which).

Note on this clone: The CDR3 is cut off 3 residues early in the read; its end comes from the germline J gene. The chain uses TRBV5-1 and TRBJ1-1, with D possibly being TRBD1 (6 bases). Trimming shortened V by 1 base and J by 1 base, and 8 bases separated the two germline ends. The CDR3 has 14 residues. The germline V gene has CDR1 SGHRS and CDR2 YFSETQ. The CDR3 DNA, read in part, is TGCGCCAGCAGCTTGACAGGGTCGAACACTGAA. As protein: CASSLTGSNTE. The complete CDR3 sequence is CASSLTGSNTEAFF. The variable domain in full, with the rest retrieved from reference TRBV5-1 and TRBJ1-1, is KAGVTQTPRYLIKTRGQQVTLSCSPISGHRSVSWYQQTPGQGLQFLFEYFSETQRNKGNFPGRFSGRQFSNSRSEMNVSTLELGDSALYLCASSLTGSNTEAFFGQGTRLTVV.

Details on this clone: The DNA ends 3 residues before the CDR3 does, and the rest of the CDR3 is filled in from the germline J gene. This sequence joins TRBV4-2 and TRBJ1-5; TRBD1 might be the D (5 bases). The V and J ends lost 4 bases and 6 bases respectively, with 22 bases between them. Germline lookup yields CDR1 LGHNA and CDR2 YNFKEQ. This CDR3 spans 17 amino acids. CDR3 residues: CASSPGEGREVSQPQHF. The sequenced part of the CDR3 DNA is TGTGCCAGCAGCCCGGGGGAGGGGCGGGAGGTGTCTCAGCCC.

CDR3 region: CSARRDRGPFDEQYF. CDR3 DNA (partial): TGCAGTGCTAGGAGGGACAGGGGGCCCTTCGACGAG. V gene TRBV20-1 combines with J gene TRBJ2-7; TRBD1 matches 12 bases. The read ends 3 residues early relative to the CDR3; the germline J gene fills the gap. Germline assignment: CDR1 DFQATT and CDR2 SNEGSKA (reference sequence). This CDR3 has 15 residues. With V trimmed by 3 bases and J by 5 bases, 8 bases remained unmatched.

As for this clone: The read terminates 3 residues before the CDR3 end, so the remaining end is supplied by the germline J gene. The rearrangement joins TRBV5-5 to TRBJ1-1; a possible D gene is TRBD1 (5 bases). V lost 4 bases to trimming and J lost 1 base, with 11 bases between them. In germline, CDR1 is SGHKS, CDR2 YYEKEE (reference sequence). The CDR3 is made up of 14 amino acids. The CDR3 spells CASSGHTGNTEAFF. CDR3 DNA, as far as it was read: TGTGCCAGCAGCGGCCACACAGGGAACACTGAA.

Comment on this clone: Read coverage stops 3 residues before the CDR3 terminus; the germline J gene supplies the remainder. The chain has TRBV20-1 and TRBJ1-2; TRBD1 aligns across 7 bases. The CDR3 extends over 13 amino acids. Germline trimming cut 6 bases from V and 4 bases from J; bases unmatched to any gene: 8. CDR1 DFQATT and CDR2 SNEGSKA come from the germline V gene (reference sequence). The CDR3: CSAPTGSLYGYTF. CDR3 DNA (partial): TGCAGTGCGCCGACAGGGTCCCTCTATGGC.

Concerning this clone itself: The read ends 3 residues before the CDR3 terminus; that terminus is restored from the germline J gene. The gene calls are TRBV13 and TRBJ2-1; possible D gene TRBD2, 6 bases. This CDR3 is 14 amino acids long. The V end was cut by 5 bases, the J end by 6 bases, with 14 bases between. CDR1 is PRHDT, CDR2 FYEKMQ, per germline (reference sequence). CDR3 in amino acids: CASSNPSGFNEQFF. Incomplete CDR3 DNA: TGTGCCAGCAGCAACCCGAGCGGGTTCAATGAG.

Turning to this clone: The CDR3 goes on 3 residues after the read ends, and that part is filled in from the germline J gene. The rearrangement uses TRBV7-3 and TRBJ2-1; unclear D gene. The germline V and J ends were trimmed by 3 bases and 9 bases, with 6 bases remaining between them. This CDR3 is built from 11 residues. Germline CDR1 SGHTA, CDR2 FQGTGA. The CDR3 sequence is CASSLGFEQFF. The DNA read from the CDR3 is TGTGCCAGCAGCTTGGGCTTTGAG.

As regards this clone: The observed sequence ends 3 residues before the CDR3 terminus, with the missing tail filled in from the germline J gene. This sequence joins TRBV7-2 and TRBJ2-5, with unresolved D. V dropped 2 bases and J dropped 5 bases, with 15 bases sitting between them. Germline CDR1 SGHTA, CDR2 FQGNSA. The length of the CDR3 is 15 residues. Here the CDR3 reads CASSLTFVGRETQYF. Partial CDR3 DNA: TGTGCCAGCAGCTTAACCTTTGTGGGCAGGGAGACC.

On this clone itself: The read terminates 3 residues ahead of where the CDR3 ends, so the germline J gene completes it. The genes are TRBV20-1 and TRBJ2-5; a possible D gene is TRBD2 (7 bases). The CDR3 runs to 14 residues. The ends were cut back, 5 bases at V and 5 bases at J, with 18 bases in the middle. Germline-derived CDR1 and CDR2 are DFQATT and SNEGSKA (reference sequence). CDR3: CSAYREGVGETQYF. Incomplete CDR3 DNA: TGCAGTGCTTACAGGGAGGGGGTGGGGGAGACC.

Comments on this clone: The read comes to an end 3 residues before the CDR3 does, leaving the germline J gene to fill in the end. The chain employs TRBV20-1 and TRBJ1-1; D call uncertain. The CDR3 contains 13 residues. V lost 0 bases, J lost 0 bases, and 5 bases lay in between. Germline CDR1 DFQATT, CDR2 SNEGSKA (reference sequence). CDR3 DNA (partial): TGCAGTGCTAGAGAAAACATGAACACTGAA. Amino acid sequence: CSARENMNTE. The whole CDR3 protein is CSARENMNTEAFF.

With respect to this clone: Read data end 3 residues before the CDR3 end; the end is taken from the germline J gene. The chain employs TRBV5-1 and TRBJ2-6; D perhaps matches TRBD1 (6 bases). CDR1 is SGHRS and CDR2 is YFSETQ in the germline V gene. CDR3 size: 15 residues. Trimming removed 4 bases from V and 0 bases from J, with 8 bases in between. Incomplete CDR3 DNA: TGCGCCAGCAGCCAGGGGACCTCTGGGGCCAACGTC. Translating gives CASSQGTSGANV. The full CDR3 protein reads CASSQGTSGANVLTF.

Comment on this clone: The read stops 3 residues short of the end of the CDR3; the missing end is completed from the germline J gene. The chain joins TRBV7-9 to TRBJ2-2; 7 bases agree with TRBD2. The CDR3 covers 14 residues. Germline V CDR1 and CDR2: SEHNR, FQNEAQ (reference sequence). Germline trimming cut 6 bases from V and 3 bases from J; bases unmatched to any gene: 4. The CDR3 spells CASSLTSDTGELFF. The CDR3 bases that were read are TGTGCCAGCAGTCTAACTAGCGACACCGGGGAG.

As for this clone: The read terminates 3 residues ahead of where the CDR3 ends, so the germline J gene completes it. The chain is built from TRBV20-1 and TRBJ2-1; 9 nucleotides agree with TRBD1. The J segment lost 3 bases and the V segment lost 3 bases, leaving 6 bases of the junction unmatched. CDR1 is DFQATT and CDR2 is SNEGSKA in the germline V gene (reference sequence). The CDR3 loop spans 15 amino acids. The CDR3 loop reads CSASRSGQGYNEQFF. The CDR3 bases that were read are TGCAGTGCTAGTAGGTCGGGACAGGGCTACAATGAG.

The CDR3 sequence: CASSPPLGRTANYGYTF. The CDR3 bases that were read are TGTGCCAGCTCACCACCTTTGGGCCGTACAGCAAACTATGGC. The chain employs TRBV18 and TRBJ1-2; D is unclear. The DNA ends 3 residues before the CDR3 does, and the rest of the CDR3 is filled in from the germline J gene. Trimming took 0 bases from V and 2 from J, leaving 16 bases between them. From germline, CDR1 is KGHSH and CDR2 LQKENI. This CDR3 contains 17 residues.

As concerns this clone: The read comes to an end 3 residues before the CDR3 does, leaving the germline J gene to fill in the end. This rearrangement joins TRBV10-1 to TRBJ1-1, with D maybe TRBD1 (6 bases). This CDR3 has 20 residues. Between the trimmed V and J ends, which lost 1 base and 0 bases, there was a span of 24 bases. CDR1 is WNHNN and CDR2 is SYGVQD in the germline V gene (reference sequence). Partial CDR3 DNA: TGCGCCAGCAGTGAGTATAGGGGGACGTGGGCAGCCGCTATGAACACTGAA. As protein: CASSEYRGTWAAAMNTE. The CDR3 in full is CASSEYRGTWAAAMNTEAFF.

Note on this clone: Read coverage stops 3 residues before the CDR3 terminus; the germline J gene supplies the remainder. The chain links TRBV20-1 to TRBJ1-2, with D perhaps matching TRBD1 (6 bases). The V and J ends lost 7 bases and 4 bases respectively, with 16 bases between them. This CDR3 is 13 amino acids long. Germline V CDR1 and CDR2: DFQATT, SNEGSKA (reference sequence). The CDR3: CSGLDSRGYGYTF. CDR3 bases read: TGCAGTGGCCTGGACAGCCGGGGCTATGGC.

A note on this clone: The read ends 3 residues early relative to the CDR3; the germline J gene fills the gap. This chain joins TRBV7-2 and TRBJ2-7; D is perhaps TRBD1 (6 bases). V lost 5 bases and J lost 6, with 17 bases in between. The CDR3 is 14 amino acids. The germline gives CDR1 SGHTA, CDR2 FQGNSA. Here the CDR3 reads CASSQQTGPAEQYF. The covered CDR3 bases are TGTGCCAGCAGCCAACAAACAGGGCCGGCCGAG.

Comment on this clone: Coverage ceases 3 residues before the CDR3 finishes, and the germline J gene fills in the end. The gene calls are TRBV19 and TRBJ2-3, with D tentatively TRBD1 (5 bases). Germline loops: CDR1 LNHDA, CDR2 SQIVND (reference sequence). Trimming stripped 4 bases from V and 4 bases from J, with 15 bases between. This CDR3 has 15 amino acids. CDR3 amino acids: CASSTSLRGADTQYF. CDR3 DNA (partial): TGTGCCAGTAGTACCTCCCTAAGGGGTGCAGATACG.

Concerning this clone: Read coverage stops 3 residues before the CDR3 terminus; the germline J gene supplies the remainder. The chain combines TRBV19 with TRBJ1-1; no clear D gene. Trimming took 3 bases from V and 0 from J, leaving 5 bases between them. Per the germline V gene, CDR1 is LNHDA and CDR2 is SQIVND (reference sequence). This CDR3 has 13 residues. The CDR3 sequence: CASSIQMNTEAFF. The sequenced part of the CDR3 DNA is TGTGCCAGTAGTATTCAAATGAACACTGAA.

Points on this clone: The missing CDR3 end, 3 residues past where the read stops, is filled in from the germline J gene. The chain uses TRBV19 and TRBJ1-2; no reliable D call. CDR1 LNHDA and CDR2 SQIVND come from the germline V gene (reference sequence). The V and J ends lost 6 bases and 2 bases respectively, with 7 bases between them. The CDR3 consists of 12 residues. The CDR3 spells CASRGQNYGYTF. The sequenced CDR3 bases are TGTGCCAGTAGAGGGCAGAACTATGGC.

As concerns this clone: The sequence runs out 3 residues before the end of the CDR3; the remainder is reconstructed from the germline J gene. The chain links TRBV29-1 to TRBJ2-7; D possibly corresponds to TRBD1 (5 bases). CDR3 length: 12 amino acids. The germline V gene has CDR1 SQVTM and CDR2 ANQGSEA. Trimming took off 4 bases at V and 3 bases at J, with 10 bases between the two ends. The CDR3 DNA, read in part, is TGCAGCGTTGGACAGTTTAGCTACGAG. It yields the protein CSVGQFSYE. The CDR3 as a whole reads CSVGQFSYEQYF.

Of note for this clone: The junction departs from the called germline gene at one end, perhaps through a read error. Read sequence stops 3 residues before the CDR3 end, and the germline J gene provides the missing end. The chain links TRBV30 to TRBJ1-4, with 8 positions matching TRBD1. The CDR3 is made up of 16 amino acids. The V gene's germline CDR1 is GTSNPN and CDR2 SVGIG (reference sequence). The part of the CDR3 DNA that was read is TGTGACTGGAGTGTAGCCGACAGGGGTCAGGAAAAAAAA. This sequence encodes CDWSVADRGQEKK. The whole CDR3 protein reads CDWSVADRGQEKKLFF.

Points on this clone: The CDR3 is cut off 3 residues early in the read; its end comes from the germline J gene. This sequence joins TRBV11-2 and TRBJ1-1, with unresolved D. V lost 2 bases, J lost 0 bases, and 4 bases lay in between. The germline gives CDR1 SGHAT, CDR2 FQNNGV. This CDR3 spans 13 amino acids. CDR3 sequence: CASSLTVNTEAFF. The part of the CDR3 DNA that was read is TGTGCCAGCAGCTTAACGGTGAACACTGAA.

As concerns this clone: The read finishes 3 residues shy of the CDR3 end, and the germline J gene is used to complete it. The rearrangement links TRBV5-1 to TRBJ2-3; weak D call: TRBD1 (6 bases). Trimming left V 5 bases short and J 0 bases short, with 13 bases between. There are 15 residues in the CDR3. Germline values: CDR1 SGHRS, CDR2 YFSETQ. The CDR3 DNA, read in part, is TGCGCCAGCAGACCGGGACACATCAGCACAGATACG. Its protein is CASRPGHISTDT. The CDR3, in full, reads CASRPGHISTDTQYF.

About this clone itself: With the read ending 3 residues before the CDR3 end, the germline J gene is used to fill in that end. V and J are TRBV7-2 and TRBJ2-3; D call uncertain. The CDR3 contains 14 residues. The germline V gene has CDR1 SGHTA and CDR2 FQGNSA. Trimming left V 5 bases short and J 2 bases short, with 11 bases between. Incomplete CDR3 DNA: TGTGCCAGCAGCCCATACACAGACACAGATACG. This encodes CASSPYTDTDT. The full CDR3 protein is CASSPYTDTDTQYF.

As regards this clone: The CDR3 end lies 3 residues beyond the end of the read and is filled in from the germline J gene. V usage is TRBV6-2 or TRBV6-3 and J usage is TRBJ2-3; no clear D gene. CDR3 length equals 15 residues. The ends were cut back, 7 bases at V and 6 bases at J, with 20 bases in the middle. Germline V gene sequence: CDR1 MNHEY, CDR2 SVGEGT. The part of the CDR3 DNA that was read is TGTGCCAGCACCAAAGGGTCGCAGTATGGGGATACG. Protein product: CASTKGSQYGDT. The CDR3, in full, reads CASTKGSQYGDTQYF.